The clone carrying this T cell receptor (beta chain) was seen once. Its antigen is unidentified. Cells sorted as Tregs were CD4+, CD25+ and CD127-/low. The germline V gene has CDR1 DFQATT and CDR2 SNEGSKA (reference sequence). V lost 3 bases and J lost 0; bases outside the gene matches: 4. This CDR3 region has 15 residues. TCRdb recomputed calls from the 5' RACE reads with MiXCR, one row per CDR3 protein. Found here are several thousand distinct CDR3 sequences, roughly 34% of them singletons; the top ten hold about 6%. Study-level findings and limits: Greatest tumor Treg TCR overlap was with tumor naive CD4+ cells.

The sample taken for sequencing was Tregs sorted from blood. This TCR derives from a female donor with breast cancer. The chain employs TRBV20-1 and TRBJ2-2; TRBD1 matches 7 bases. Here the CDR3 reads CSASAGTANTGELFF. DNA for the CDR3: TGCAGTGCTAGCGCCGGGACAGCGAACACCGGGGAGCTGTTTTTT.